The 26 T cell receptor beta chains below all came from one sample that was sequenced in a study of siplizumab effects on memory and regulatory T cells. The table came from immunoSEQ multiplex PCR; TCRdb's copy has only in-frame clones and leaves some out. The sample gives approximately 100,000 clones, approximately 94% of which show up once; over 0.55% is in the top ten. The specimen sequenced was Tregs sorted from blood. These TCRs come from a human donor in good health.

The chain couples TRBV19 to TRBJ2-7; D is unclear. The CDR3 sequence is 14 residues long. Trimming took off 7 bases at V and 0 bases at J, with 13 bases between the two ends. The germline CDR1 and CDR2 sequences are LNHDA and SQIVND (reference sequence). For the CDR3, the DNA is TGTGCCAGTAAGGGTAGCCCGAGCTCCTACGAGCAGTACTTC. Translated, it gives CASKGSPSSYEQYF.

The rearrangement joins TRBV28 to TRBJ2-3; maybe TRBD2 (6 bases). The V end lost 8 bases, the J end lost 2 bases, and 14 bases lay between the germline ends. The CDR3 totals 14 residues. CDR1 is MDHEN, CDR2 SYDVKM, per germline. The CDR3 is CASGSGLTTDTQYF. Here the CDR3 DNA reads TGTGCCAGCGGATCGGGACTGACCACAGATACGCAGTATTTT.

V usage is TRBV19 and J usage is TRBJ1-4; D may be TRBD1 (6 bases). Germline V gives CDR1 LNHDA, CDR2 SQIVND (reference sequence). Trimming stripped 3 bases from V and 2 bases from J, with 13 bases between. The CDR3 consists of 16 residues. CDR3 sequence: CASSMQGPVTNEKLFF. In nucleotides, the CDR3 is TGTGCCAGTAGTATGCAGGGGCCCGTGACTAATGAAAAACTGTTTTTT. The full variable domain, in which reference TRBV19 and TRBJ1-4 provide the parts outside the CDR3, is DGGITQSPKYLFRKEGQNVTLSCEQNLNHDAMYWYRQDPGQGLRLIYYSQIVNDFQKGDIAEGYSVSREKKESFPLTVTSAQKNPTAFYLCASSMQGPVTNEKLFFGSGTQLSVL.

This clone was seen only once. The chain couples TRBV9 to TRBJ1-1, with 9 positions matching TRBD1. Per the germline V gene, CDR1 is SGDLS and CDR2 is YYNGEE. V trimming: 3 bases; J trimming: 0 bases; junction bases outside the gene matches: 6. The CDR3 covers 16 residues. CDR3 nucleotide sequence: TGTGCCAGCAGCGCCCAAGGACAGGGGTTGAACACTGAAGCTTTCTTT. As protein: CASSAQGQGLNTEAFF.

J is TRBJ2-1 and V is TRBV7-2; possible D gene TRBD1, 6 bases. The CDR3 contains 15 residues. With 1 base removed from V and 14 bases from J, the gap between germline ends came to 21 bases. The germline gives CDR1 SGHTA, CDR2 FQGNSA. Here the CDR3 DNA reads TGTGCCAGCAGCTTAGAAGGGGGTTACGGGATATTGGAGTTCTTC. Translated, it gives CASSLEGGYGILEFF.

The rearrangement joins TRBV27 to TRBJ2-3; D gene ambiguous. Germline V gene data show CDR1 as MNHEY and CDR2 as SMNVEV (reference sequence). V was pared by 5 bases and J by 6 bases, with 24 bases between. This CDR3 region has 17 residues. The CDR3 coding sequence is TGTGCCAGCAGTCCGATCCAACTTGTCGCGTCCATTGATACGCAGTATTTT. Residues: CASSPIQLVASIDTQYF.

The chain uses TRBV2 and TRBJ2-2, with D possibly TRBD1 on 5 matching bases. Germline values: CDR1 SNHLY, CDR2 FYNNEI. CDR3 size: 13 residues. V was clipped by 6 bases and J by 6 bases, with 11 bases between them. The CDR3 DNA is TGTGCCAGCAGGTCGAGCAGGGCCGGGGAGCTGTTTTTT. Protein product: CASRSSRAGELFF.

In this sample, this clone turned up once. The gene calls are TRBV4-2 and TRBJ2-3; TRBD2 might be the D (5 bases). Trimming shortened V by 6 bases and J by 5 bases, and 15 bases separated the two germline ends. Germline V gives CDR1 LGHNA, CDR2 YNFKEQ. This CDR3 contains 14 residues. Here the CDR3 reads CASRPSGWEDTQYF. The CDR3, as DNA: TGTGCCAGCAGGCCGAGCGGCTGGGAAGATACGCAGTATTTT.

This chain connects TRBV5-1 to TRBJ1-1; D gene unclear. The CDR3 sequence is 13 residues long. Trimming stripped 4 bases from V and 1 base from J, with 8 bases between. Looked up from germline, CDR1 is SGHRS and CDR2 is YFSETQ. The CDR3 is CASSHLRNTEAFF. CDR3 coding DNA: TGCGCCAGCAGCCACCTCAGGAACACTGAAGCTTTCTTT.

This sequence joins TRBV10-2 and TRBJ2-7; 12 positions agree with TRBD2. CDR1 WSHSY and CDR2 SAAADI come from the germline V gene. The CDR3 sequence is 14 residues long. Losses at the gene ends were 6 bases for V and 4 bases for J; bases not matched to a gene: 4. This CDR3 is CASRTSGSIYEQYF. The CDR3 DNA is TGCGCCAGCAGGACTAGCGGGAGTATTTACGAGCAGTACTTC.

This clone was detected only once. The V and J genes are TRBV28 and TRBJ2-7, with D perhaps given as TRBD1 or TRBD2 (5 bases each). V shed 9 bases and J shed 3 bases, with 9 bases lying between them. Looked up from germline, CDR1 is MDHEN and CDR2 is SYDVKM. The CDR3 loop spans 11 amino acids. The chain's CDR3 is CARGPNYEQYF. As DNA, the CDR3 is TGTGCCAGGGGACCGAACTACGAGCAGTACTTC. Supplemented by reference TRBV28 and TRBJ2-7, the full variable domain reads DVKVTQSSRYLVKRTGEKVFLECVQDMDHENMFWYRQDPGLGLRLIYFSYDVKMKEKGDIPEGYSVSREKKERFSLILESASTNQTSMYLCARGPNYEQYFGPGTRLTVT.

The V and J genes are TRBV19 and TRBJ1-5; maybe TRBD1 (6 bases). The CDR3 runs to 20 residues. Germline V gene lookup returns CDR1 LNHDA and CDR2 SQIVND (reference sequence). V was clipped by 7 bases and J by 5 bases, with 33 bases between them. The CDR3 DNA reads TGTGCCAGTACCCCACGACCTCCTTCCCTCAGGGGCCGGGCGGATCAGCCCCAGCATTTT. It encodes CASTPRPPSLRGRADQPQHF.

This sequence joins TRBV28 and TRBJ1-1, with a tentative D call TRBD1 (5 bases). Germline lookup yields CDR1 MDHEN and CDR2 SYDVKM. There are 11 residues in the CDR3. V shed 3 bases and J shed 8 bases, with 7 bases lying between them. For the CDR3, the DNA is TGTGCCAGCAGTTTGAGACAGGAAGCTTTCTTT. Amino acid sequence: CASSLRQEAFF.

CDR3: CASSPQAGTVSVNQPQHF. In nucleotides, the CDR3 is TGTGCCAGCAGCCCACAAGCCGGGACAGTAAGCGTAAATCAGCCCCAGCATTTT. This sequence joins TRBV11-2 and TRBJ1-5, with 7 bases identical to TRBD1. Trimming removed 5 bases from V and 4 bases from J; junction bases left unmatched: 17. The CDR3 is made up of 18 amino acids. Germline V gene lookup returns CDR1 SGHAT and CDR2 FQNNGV.

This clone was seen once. In DNA, the CDR3 is TGTGCCAGCAGTAGTGGAACGGGCGCCCCCGGGGATGAGCAGTTCTTC. Its translation: CASSSGTGAPGDEQFF. The chain joins TRBV28 to TRBJ2-1, with D perhaps TRBD2 (5 bases). The CDR3 runs 16 residues. Looked up from germline, CDR1 is MDHEN and CDR2 is SYDVKM. The V gene lost 5 bases and the J gene lost 8 bases, with 22 bases spanning the gap.

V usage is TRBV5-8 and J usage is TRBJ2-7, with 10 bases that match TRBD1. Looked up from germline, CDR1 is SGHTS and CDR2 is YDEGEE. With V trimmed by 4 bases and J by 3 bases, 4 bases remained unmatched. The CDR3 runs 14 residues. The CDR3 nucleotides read TGTGCCAGCAGCCCCCGGGACAGGGGCTACGAGCAGTACTTC. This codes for CASSPRDRGYEQYF.

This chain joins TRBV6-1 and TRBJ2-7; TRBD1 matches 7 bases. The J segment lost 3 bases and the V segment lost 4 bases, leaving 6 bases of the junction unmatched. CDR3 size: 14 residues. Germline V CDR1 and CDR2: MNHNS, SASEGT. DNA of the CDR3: TGTGCCAGCAGTGTCGACAGGGTTCTCTACGAGCAGTACTTC. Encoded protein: CASSVDRVLYEQYF.

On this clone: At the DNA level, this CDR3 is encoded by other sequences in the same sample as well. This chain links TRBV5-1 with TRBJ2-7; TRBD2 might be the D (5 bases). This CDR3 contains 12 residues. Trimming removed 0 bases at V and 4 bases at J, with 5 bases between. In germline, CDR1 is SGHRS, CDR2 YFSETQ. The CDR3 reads CASSLGGYEQYF. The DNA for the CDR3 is TGCGCCAGCAGCTTGGGAGGGTACGAGCAGTACTTC.

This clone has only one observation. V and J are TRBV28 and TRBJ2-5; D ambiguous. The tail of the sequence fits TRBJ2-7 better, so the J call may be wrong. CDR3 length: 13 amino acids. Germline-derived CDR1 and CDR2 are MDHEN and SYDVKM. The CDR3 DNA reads TGTGCCAGCAGTTTAAGGGTCGCCTACGAGCAGTACTTC. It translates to CASSLRVAYEQYF.

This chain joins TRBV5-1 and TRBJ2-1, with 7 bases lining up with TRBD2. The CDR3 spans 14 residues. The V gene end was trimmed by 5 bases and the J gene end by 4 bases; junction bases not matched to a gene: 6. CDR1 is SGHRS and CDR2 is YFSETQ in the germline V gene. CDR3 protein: CASRTGAGYNEQFF. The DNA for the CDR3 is TGCGCCAGCAGAACAGGAGCGGGGTACAATGAGCAGTTCTTC.

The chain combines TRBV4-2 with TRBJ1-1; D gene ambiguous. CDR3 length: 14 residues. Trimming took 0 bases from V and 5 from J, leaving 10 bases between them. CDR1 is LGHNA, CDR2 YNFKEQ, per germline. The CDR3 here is CASSQDYGPTEAFF. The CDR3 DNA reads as TGTGCCAGCAGCCAAGACTACGGGCCGACTGAAGCTTTCTTT.

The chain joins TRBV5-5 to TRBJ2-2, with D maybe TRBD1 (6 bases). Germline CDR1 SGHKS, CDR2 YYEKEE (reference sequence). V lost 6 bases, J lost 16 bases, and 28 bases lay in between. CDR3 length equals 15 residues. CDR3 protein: CASTPGQPRPRIPFF. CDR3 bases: TGTGCCAGCACTCCGGGACAACCGCGACCCCGGATACCGTTTTTT.

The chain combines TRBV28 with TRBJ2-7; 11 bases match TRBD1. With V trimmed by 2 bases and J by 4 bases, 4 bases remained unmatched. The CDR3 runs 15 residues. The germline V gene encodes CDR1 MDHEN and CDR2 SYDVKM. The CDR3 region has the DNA TGTGCCAGCAGTTTAGTCGGGACAGGGGGATACGAGCAGTACTTC. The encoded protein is CASSLVGTGGYEQYF.

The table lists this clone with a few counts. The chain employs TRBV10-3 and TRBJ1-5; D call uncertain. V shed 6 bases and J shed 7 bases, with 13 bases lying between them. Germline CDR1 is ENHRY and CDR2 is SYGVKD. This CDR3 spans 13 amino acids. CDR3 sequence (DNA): TGTGCCATCAGCGTGATAGGTGGCCAGCCCCAGCATTTT. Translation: CAISVIGGQPQHF.

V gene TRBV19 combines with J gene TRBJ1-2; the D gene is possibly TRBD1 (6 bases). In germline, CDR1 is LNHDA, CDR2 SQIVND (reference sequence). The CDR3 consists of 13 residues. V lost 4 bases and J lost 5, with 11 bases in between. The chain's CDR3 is CASSTQGWYGYTF. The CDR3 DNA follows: TGTGCCAGTAGTACACAGGGCTGGTATGGCTACACCTTC.

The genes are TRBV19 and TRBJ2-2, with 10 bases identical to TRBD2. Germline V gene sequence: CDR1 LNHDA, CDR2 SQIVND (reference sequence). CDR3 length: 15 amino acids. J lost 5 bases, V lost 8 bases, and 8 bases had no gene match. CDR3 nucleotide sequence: TGTGCCAGTTCTAGCGGGAGAATTTGGACCGGGGAGCTGTTTTTT. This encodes CASSSGRIWTGELFF.